This T cell receptor (beta chain) was found in a study of PD-L1 blockade in urothelial cancer. Study-wide context: Atezolizumab was started by patients in about 2014 at 1,200 mg intravenously every 3 weeks. About 90% of the roughly 30 patients were men whose urothelial cancer was bladder-origin. General study results and limits: Below-median TCR clonality that was measured in pretreatment blood predicted better survival.

The CDR3 is made up of 15 amino acids. Germline CDR1 reads SEHNR; CDR2 reads FQNEAQ (reference sequence). With V trimmed by 6 bases and J by 0 bases, 7 bases remained unmatched. Assay: immunoSEQ multiplex PCR; the TCRdb copy retains only in-frame clones and omits some. This table has about 17,000 clones, around 87% appearing once. Each patient's cancer was a locally advanced or metastatic urothelial carcinoma. Comment on this clone: The antigen is not known.

The receptor comes from a man between 45 and 60 years old with urothelial cancer. The starting material was PBMCs, obtained around atezolizumab (anti-PD-L1) treatment. V and J are TRBV7-9 and TRBJ1-1; 7 nucleotides match TRBD1. CDR3 amino acids: CASRKQGFLNTEAFF. The CDR3 DNA follows: TGTGCCAGCAGGAAACAGGGGTTTTTGAACACTGAAGCTTTCTTT. The complete variable domain, with remaining parts taken from reference TRBV7-9 and TRBJ1-1, reads DTGVSQNPRHKITKRGQNVTFRCDPISEHNRLYWYRQTLGQGPEFLTYFQNEAQLEKSRLLSDRFSAERPKGSFSTLEIQRTEQGDSAMYLCASRKQGFLNTEAFFGQGTRLTVV.